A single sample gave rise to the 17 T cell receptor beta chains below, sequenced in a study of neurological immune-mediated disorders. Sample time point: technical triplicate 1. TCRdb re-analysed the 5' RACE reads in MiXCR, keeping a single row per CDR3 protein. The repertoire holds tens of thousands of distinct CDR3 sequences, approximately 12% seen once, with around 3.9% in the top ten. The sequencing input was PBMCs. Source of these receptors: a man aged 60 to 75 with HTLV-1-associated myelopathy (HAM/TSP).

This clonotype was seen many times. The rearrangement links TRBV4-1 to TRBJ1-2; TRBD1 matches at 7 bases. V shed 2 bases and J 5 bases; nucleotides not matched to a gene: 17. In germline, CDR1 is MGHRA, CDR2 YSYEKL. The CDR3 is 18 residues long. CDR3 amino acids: CASSQNRDSEGVWYGYTF. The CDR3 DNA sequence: TGCGCCAGCAGCCAAAACCGGGACAGCGAAGGGGTTTGGTATGGCTACACCTTC.

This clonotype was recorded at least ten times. The CDR3 protein is CASSQVPLTGGNYGYTF. DNA for the CDR3: TGCGCCAGCAGCCAAGTTCCTTTGACAGGGGGCAACTATGGCTACACCTTC. The chain uses TRBV4-1 and TRBJ1-2; TRBD1 agrees at 10 bases. The CDR3 runs 17 residues. The J segment lost 2 bases and the V segment lost 1 base, leaving 7 bases of the junction unmatched. Germline CDR1 MGHRA, CDR2 YSYEKL.

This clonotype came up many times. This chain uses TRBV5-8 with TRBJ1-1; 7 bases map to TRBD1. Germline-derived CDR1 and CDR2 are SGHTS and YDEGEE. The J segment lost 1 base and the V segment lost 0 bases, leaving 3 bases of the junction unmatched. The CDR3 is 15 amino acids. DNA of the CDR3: TGTGCCAGCAGCTTGGGGGCAGGGGGGAACACTGAAGCTTTCTTT. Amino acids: CASSLGAGGNTEAFF.

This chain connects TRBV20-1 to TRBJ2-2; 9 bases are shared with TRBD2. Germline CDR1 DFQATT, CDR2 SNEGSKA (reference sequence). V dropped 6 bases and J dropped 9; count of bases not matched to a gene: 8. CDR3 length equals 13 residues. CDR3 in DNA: TGCAGTGCGGCTAGCGGGAACACTTGGGAGCTGTTTTTT. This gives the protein CSAASGNTWELFF.

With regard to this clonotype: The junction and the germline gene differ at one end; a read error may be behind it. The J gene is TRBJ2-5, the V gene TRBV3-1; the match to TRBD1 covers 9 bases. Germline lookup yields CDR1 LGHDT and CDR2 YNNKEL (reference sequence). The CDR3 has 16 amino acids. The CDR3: CASSLYGTGGAGETHF. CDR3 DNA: TGTGCCAGCAGCCTCTACGGAACAGGGGGCGCAGGAGAGACCCACTTC.

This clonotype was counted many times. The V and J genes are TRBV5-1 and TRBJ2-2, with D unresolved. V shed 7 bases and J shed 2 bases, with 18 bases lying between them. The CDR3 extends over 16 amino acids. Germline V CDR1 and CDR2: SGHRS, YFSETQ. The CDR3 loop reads CASATLPGSNTGELFF. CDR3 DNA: TGCGCCAGCGCCACTCTCCCAGGATCTAACACCGGGGAGCTGTTTTTT.

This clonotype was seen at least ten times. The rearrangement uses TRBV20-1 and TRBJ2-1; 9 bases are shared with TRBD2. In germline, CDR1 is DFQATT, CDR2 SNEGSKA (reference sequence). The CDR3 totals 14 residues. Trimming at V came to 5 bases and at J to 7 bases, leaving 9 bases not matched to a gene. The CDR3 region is CSAPVAGVRNEQFF. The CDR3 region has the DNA TGCAGTGCTCCTGTAGCGGGAGTAAGGAATGAGCAGTTCTTC.

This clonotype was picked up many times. The CDR3 coding sequence is TGTGCCAGCGCCCGAAATTGGGGGACAGGGGATAACTATGGCTACACCTTC. This encodes CASARNWGTGDNYGYTF. The chain has TRBV27 and TRBJ1-2; 10 positions match TRBD1. Germline V gives CDR1 MNHEY, CDR2 SMNVEV (reference sequence). The CDR3 has 17 residues. Trimming removed 8 bases from V and 1 base from J; junction bases left unmatched: 13.

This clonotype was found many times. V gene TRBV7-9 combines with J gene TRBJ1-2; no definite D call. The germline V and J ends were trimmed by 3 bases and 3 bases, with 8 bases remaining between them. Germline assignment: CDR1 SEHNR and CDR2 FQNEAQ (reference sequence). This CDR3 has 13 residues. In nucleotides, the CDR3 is TGTGCCAGCAGCTTCACCCGGGACTATGGCTACACCTTC. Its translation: CASSFTRDYGYTF. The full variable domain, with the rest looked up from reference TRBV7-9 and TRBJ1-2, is DTGVSQNPRHKITKRGQNVTFRCDPISEHNRLYWYRQTLGQGPEFLTYFQNEAQLEKSRLLSDRFSAERPKGSFSTLEIQRTEQGDSAMYLCASSFTRDYGYTFGSGTRLTVV.

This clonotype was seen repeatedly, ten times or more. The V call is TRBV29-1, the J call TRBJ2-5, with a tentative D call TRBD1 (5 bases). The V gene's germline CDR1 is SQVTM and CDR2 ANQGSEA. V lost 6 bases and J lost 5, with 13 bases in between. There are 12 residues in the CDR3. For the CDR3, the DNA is TGCAGCGTCAGGGTAGCAGGGGAGACCCAGTACTTC. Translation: CSVRVAGETQYF.

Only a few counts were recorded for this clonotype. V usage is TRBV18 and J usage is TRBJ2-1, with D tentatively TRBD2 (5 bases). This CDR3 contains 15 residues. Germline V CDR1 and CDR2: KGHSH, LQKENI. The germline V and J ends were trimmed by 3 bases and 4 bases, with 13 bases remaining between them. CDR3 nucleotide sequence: TGTGCCAGCTCACCCTCCGGGGTAGAGTACAATGAGCAGTTCTTC. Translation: CASSPSGVEYNEQFF.

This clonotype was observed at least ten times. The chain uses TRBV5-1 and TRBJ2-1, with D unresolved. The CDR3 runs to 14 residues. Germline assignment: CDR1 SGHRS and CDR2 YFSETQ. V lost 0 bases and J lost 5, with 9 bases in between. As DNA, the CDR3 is TGCGCCAGCAGCTTGGAAGGGCGGAACAATGAGCAGTTCTTC. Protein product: CASSLEGRNNEQFF. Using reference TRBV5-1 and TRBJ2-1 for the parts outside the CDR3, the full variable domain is KAGVTQTPRYLIKTRGQQVTLSCSPISGHRSVSWYQQTPGQGLQFLFEYFSETQRNKGNFPGRFSGRQFSNSRSEMNVSTLELGDSALYLCASSLEGRNNEQFFGPGTRLTVL.

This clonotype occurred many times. The CDR3 bases are TGCAGTGCTAGGGGGTTAGCGGGAGTGGCAGATACGCAGTATTTT. It encodes CSARGLAGVADTQYF. The chain employs TRBV20-1 and TRBJ2-3; 9 bases match TRBD2. Per the germline V gene, CDR1 is DFQATT and CDR2 is SNEGSKA (reference sequence). V was pared by 3 bases and J by 4 bases, with 8 bases of the junction left unmatched. The CDR3 sequence is 15 residues long.

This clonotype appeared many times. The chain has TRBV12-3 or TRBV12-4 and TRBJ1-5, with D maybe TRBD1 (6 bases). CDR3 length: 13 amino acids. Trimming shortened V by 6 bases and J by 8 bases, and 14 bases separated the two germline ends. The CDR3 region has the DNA TGTGCCAGCAGCCGGACAGAGCGGGAGCCCCAGCATTTT. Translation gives CASSRTEREPQHF.

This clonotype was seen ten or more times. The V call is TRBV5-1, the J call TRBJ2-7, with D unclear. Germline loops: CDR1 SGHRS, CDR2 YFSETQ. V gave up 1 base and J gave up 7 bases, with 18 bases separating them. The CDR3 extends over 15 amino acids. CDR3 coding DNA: TGCGCCAGCAGCTTGCGTCGGGCGGCAGCACAGGAGCAGTACTTC. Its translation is CASSLRRAAAQEQYF. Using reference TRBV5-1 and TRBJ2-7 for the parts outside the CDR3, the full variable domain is KAGVTQTPRYLIKTRGQQVTLSCSPISGHRSVSWYQQTPGQGLQFLFEYFSETQRNKGNFPGRFSGRQFSNSRSEMNVSTLELGDSALYLCASSLRRAAAQEQYFGPGTRLTVT.

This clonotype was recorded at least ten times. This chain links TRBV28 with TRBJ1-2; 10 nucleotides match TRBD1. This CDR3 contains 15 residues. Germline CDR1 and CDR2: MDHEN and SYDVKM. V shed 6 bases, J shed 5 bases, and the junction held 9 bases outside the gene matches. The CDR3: CASRLFGTGAYGYTF. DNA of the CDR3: TGTGCCAGCAGACTCTTCGGGACAGGGGCATATGGCTACACCTTC.

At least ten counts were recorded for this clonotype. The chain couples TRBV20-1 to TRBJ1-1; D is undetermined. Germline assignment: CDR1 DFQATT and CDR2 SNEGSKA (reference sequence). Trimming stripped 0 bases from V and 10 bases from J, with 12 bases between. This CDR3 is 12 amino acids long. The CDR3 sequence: CSARDQPGLAFF. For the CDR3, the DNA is TGCAGTGCTAGAGATCAACCTGGGCTAGCTTTCTTT.